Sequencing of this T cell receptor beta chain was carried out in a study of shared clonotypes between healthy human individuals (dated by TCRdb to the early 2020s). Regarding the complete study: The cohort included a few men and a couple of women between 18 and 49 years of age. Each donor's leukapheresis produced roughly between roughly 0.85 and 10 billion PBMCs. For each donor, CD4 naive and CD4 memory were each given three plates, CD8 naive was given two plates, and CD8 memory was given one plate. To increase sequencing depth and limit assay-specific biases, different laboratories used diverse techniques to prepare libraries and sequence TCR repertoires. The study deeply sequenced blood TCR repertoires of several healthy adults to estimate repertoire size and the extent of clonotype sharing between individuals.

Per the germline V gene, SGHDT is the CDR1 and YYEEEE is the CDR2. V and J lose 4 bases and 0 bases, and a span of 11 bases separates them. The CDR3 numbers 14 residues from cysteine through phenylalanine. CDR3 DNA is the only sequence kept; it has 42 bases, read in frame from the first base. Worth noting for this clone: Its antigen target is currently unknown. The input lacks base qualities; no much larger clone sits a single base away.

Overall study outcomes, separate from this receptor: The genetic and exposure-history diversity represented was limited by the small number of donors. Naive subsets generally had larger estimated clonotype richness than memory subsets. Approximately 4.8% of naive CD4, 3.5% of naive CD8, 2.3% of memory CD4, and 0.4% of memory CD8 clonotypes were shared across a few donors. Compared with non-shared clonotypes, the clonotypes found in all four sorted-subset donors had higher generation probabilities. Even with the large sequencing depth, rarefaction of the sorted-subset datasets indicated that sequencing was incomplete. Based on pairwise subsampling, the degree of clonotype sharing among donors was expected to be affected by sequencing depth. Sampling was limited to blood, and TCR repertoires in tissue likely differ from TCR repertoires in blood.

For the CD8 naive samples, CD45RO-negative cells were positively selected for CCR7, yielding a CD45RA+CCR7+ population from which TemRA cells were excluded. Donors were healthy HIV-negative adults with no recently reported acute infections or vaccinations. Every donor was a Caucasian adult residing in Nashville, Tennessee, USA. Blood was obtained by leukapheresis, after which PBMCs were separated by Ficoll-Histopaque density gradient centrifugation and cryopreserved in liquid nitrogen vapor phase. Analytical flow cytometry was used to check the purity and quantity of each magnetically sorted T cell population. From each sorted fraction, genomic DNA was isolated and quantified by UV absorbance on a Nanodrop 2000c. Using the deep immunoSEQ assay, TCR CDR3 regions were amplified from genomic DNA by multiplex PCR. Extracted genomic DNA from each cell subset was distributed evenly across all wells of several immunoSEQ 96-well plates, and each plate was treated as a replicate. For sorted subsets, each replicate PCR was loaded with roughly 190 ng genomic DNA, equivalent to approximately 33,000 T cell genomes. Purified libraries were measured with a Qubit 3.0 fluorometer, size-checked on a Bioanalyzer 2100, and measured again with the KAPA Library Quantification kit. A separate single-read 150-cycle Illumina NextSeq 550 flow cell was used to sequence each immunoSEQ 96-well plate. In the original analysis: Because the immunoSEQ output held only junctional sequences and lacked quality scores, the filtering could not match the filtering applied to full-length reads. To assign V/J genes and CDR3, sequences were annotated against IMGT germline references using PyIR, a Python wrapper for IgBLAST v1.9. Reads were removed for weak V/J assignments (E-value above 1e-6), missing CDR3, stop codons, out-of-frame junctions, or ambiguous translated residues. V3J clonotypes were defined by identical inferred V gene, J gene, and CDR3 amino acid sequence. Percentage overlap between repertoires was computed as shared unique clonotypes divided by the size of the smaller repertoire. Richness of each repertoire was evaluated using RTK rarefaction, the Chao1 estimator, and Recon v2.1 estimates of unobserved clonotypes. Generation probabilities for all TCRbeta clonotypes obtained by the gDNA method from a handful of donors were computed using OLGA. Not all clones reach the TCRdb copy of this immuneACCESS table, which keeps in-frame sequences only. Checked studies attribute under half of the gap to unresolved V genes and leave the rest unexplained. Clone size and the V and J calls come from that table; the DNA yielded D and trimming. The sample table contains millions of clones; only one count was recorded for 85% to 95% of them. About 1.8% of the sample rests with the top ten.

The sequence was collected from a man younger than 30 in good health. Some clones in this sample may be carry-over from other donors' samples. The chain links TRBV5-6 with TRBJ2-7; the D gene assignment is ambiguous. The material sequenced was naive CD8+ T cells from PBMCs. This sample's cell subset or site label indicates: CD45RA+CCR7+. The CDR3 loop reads CASSAAPGSYEQYF. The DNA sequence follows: TGTGCCAGCAGCGCCGCGCCCGGCTCCTACGAGCAGTACTTC.